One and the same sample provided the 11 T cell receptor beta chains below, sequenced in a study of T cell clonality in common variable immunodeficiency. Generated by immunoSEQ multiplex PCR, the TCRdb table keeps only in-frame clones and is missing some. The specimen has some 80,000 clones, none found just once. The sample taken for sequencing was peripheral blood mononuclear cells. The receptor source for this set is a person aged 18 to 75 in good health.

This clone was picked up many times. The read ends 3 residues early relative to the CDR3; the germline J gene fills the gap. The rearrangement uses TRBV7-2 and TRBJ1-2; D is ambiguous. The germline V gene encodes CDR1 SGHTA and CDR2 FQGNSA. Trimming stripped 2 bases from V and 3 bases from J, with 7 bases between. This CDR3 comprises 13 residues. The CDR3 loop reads CASSLSNYYGYTF. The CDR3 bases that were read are TGTGCCAGCAGCTTAAGCAACTACTATGGC.

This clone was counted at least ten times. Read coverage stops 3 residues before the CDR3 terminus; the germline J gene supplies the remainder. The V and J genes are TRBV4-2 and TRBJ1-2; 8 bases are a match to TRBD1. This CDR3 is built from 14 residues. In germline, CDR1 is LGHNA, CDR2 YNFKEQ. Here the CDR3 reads CASSPDRAVIGYTF. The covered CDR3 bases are TGTGCCAGCAGCCCGGACAGGGCAGTGATCGGC.

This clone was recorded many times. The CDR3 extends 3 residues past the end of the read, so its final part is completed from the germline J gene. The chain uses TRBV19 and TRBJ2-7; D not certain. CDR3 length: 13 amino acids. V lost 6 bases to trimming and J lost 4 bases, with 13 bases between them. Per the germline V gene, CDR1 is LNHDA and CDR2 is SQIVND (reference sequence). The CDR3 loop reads CASSPTLYYEQYF. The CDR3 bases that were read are TGTGCCAGTAGCCCGACTCTTTATTACGAG.

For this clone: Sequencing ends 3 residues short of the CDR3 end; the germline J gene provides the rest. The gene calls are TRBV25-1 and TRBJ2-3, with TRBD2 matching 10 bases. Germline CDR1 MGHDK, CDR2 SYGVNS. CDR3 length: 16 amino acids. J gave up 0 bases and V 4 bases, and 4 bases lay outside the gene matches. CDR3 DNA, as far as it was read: TGTGCCAGCAGTGCACTAGCGGGGTTCAGCACAGATACG. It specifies CASSALAGFSTDT. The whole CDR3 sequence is CASSALAGFSTDTQYF.

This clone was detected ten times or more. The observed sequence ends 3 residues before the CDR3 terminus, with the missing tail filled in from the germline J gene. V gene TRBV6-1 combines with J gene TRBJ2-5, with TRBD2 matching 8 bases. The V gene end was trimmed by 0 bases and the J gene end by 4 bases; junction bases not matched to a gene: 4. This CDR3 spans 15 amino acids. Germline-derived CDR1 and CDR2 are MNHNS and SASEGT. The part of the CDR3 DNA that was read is TGTGCCAGCAGTGAAGCACTCCTAGCGGGAGAGACC. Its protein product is CASSEALLAGET. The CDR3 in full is CASSEALLAGETQYF.

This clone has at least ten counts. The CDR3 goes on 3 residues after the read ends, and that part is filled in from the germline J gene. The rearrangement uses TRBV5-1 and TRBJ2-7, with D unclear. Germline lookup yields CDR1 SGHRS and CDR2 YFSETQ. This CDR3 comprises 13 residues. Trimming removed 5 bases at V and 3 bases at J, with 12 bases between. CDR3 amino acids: CASSGASNYEQYF. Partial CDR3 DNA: TGCGCCAGCAGTGGAGCGTCGAACTACGAG.

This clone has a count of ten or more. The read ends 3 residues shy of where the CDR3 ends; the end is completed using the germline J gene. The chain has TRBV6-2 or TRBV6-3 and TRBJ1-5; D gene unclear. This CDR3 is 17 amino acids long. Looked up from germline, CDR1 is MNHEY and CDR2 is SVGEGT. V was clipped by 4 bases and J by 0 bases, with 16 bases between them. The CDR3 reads CASSSLFKGPSNQPQHF. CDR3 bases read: TGTGCCAGCAGTTCCCTGTTTAAGGGTCCTAGCAATCAGCCC.

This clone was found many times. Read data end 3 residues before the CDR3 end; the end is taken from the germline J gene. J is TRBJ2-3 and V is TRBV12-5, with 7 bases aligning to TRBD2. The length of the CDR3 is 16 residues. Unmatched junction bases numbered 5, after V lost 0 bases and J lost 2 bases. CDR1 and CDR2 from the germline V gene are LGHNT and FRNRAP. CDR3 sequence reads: CASGLVSGKTTDTQYF. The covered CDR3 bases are TGTGCTAGTGGTTTGGTAAGCGGGAAGACCACAGATACG.

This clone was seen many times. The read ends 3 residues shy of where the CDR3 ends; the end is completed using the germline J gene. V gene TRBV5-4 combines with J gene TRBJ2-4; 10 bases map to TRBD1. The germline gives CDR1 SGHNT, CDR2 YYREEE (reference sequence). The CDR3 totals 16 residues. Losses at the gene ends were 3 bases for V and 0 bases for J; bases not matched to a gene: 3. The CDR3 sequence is CASSWGTGVAKNIQYF. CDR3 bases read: TGTGCCAGCAGCTGGGGGACAGGGGTAGCCAAAAACATT. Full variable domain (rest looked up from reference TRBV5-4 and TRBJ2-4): ETGVTQSPTHLIKTRGQQVTLRCSSQSGHNTVSWYQQALGQGPQFIFQYYREEENGRGNFPPRFSGLQFPNYSSELNVNALELDDSALYLCASSWGTGVAKNIQYFGAGTRLSVL.

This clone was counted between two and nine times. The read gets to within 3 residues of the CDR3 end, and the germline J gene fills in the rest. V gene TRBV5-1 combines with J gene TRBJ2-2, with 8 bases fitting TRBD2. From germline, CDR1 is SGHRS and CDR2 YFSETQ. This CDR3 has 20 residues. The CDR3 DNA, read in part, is TGCGCCAGCAGCTTGTGGGGGCCTAGCGGGTGGCTCTCTGGGGCCAACGTG. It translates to CASSLWGPSGWLSGANV. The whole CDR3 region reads CASSLWGPSGWLSGANVLFF.

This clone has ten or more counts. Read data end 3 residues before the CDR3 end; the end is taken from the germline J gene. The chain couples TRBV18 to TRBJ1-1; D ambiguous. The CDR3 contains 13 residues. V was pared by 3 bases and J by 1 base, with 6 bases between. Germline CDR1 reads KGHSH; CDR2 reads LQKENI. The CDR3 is CASSPNKNTEAFF. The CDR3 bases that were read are TGTGCCAGCTCACCCAACAAGAACACTGAA.